Below, 3 T cell receptor beta chains from the same sample are listed, as sequenced in a study of blood T cell repertoires in COVID-19. TCRdb keeps only in-frame clones here, not all; method: immunoSEQ multiplex PCR. Of some 100,000 clones detected, approximately 86% appear once; the ten largest clones hold 2.7%. The sample was PBMCs or T cells enriched from blood (not recorded which). The receptors were sampled from a woman in her fifties or sixties who had recovered from COVID-19.

This clone has just one count. This sequence joins TRBV3-1 (or the pseudogene TRBV3-2) and TRBJ2-7; 11 nucleotides agree with TRBD2. The length of the CDR3 is 16 residues. From germline, CDR1 is LGHDT and CDR2 YNNKEL (reference sequence). V lost 4 bases to trimming and J lost 2 bases; unmatched junction nucleotides: 7. The CDR3 nucleotides are TGTGCCAGCAGCCCCATGACTAGCGGGACGGCCTACGAGCAGTACTTC. Translating it yields CASSPMTSGTAYEQYF.

The chain is built from TRBV28 and TRBJ2-3; 10 bases are a match to TRBD1. The CDR3 length is 17 residues. CDR1 and CDR2 (germline): MDHEN, SYDVKM. J lost 1 base, V lost 6 bases, and 10 bases had no gene match. The CDR3 region is CASSPQGTGVRTDTQYF. The CDR3 DNA follows: TGTGCCAGCAGCCCACAGGGGACAGGGGTGCGCACAGATACGCAGTATTTT.

The V call is TRBV19, the J call TRBJ1-1, with 7 bases aligning to TRBD1. The germline V gene encodes CDR1 LNHDA and CDR2 SQIVND (reference sequence). The V segment lost 5 bases and the J segment 2 bases; nucleotides outside the gene matches: 8. The CDR3 extends over 15 amino acids. The chain's CDR3 is CASSLSGTANTEAFF. In DNA form, the CDR3 reads TGTGCCAGTAGTCTTTCCGGGACAGCTAACACTGAAGCTTTCTTT.